Listed here are 19 T cell receptor beta chains from one sample, sequenced in a study of blood T cells in healthy people across ages (dated by TCRdb to 2014 to 2015). To prepare the library, 5' RACE was applied. The sequencing machine was an Illumina HiSeq 2500. A second PCR of about 7 to 12 cycles was run with a J-beta primer mix and a sample-barcoded 5' primer. TCRdb redid the processing of the public reads, applying fastp at Q25 and MiXCR, and retained in-frame beta chains. Here each entry gathers all rows of one CDR3 protein and keeps the most common genes and DNA. The sample table contains more than 650,000 distinct CDR3 sequences; only one count was recorded for about 20% of them. The ten largest clones take up roughly a fifth of the sample. Sequencing was carried out using blood. These TCRs come from a man between 65 and 79 years old in good health.

The V and J genes are TRBV7-8 and TRBJ1-2; weak D call: TRBD1 (6 bases). This CDR3 contains 17 residues. The V gene's germline CDR1 is SGHVS and CDR2 FQNEAQ. Deletions cut 5 bases from V and 3 bases from J, with 22 bases between. CDR3 bases: TGTGCCAGCAGCCCGAGGGGGACGGGTCCCGTTGACTATGGCTACACCTTC. Its translation is CASSPRGTGPVDYGYTF.

V gene TRBV28 combines with J gene TRBJ2-1, with 11 bases that match TRBD1. Germline values: CDR1 MDHEN, CDR2 SYDVKM. The V and J ends lost 3 bases and 7 bases, in that order; junction bases with no gene match: 5. The CDR3 is 15 residues long. CDR3 in amino acids: CASSFSDRGRNEQFF. The CDR3 nucleotides are TGTGCCAGCAGTTTTTCGGACAGGGGGCGAAATGAGCAGTTCTTC.

The V call is TRBV6-2 or TRBV6-3, the J call TRBJ2-1; TRBD2 agrees at 12 bases. The CDR3 sequence is 14 residues long. In germline, CDR1 is MNHEY, CDR2 SVGEGT. Trimming cost V 6 bases and J 15 bases; bases outside gene matches: 12. The CDR3: CASRTLAGGLMGFF. The CDR3 coding sequence is TGTGCCAGCAGGACACTAGCGGGAGGCCTAATGGGGTTCTTC.

In this sample, this clonotype turned up a few times. CDR3 sequence reads: CASSYSTAGWRETQYF. For the CDR3, the DNA is TGTGCCAGCAGTTACTCGACTGCAGGGTGGCGAGAGACCCAGTACTTC. The genes are TRBV6-5 and TRBJ2-5, with D tentatively TRBD1 (5 bases). Germline lookup yields CDR1 MNHEY and CDR2 SVGAGI. CDR3 length: 16 amino acids. V shed 0 bases and J shed 4 bases, with 15 bases lying between them.

The chain has TRBV29-1 and TRBJ1-3; D unresolved. V was cut by 5 bases and J by 0 bases, with 11 bases left in between. The germline V gene has CDR1 SQVTM and CDR2 ANQGSEA. CDR3 length: 14 residues. In nucleotides, the CDR3 is TGCAGCGTTACCGTAGGGAGCTCTGGAAACACCATATATTTT. Translated, it gives CSVTVGSSGNTIYF.

V gene TRBV7-2 combines with J gene TRBJ2-5, with 10 bases identical to TRBD2. J lost 5 bases, V lost 2 bases, and 20 bases had no gene match. Looked up from germline, CDR1 is SGHTA and CDR2 is FQGNSA. The CDR3 extends over 20 amino acids. CDR3 region: CASSLRARVAAGLAVETQYF. In DNA, the CDR3 is TGTGCCAGCAGCTTACGTGCTCGGGTAGCCGCCGGACTAGCGGTGGAGACCCAGTACTTC.

This clonotype came up a few times. The gene calls are TRBV12-3 or TRBV12-4 and TRBJ1-2; D possibly corresponds to TRBD1 (6 bases). This CDR3 is built from 14 residues. Between the trimmed V and J ends, which lost 5 bases and 3 bases, there was a span of 13 bases. The CDR3 DNA reads TGTGCCAGCAGTCCGCAGGGGCCCTACTATGGCTACACCTTC. Amino acids: CASSPQGPYYGYTF.

The chain has TRBV5-1 and TRBJ1-4, with D maybe TRBD1 (5 bases). With 3 bases removed from V and 0 bases from J, the gap between germline ends came to 15 bases. The CDR3 runs to 17 residues. Looked up from germline, CDR1 is SGHRS and CDR2 is YFSETQ. The CDR3 DNA is TGCGCCAGCAGCTCTACAGGACGAGGGGCAACTAATGAAAAACTGTTTTTT. The encoded protein is CASSSTGRGATNEKLFF.

In this sample, this clonotype turned up a few times. This CDR3 is missing its conserved last phenylalanine or tryptophan, likely due to a read error. V is TRBV5-1 and J is TRBJ1-2; no definite D call. CDR3 length: 13 residues. V lost 1 base and J lost 6, with 10 bases in between. Germline V gives CDR1 SGHRS, CDR2 YFSETQ. The CDR3 DNA is TGCGCCAGCAGCTTGCGGTACAGTGATGGCTACACCCTC. This gives the protein CASSLRYSDGYTL.

This chain links TRBV7-8 with TRBJ2-1; no definite D call. Trimming shortened V by 6 bases and J by 0 bases, and 9 bases separated the two germline ends. From germline, CDR1 is SGHVS and CDR2 FQNEAQ. This CDR3 comprises 14 residues. In DNA form, the CDR3 reads TGTGCCAGCAGGGCGGCCAGCTCCTACAATGAGCAGTTCTTC. It codes for CASRAASSYNEQFF.

The sample holds a few counts of this clonotype. The chain links TRBV11-2 to TRBJ1-5; D is ambiguous. Deletions cut 1 base from V and 6 bases from J, with 7 bases between. CDR1 and CDR2 (germline): SGHAT, FQNNGV. This CDR3 has 13 amino acids. The CDR3 reads CASSLAHGQPQHF. In nucleotides, the CDR3 is TGTGCCAGCAGCTTAGCTCACGGTCAGCCCCAGCATTTT. The full variable domain, its missing parts supplied by reference TRBV11-2 and TRBJ1-5, is EAGVAQSPRYKIIEKRQSVAFWCNPISGHATLYWYQQILGQGPKLLIQFQNNGVVDDSQLPKDRFSAERLKGVDSTLKIQPAKLEDSAVYLCASSLAHGQPQHFGDGTRLSIL.

J is TRBJ1-3 and V is TRBV7-9; TRBD1 aligns across 8 bases. CDR1 and CDR2 from the germline V gene are SEHNR and FQNEAQ (reference sequence). The CDR3 runs to 14 residues. The ends lost 4 bases at V and 4 bases at J; junction bases unmatched: 3. In DNA form, the CDR3 reads TGTGCCAGCAGCTCCTGGACAGGGGGAAACACCATATATTTT. It yields the protein CASSSWTGGNTIYF.

This clonotype came up a few times. The gene calls are TRBV6-5 and TRBJ2-2; 8 bases match TRBD2. The CDR3 length is 15 residues. The germline CDR1 and CDR2 sequences are MNHEY and SVGAGI. After removal of 2 bases from V and 7 bases from J, the junction contained 6 bases not matched to a gene. The CDR3 protein is CASSYLTSAGGELFF. The CDR3 DNA reads as TGTGCCAGCAGTTACCTGACTAGCGCGGGCGGGGAGCTGTTTTTT.

This clonotype has a handful of counts. The V and J genes are TRBV7-8 and TRBJ1-2; D is perhaps TRBD1 (5 bases). The CDR3 is made up of 13 amino acids. The ends were cut back, 5 bases at V and 2 bases at J, with 9 bases in the middle. The germline gives CDR1 SGHVS, CDR2 FQNEAQ. CDR3 sequence (DNA): TGTGCCAGCAGCGCCGGGACCAACTATGGCTACACCTTC. Its translation: CASSAGTNYGYTF.

In its sample, this clonotype was seen a few times. V usage is TRBV24-1 and J usage is TRBJ2-1; 12 nucleotides align to TRBD2. The CDR3 totals 15 residues. CDR1 and CDR2 (germline): KGHDR, SFDVKD. Germline trimming cut 5 bases from V and 7 bases from J; bases unmatched to any gene: 5. As DNA, the CDR3 is TGTGCCACCAGTGTTAGACTAGCGGGAGTGAATGAGCAGTTCTTC. This sequence encodes CATSVRLAGVNEQFF.

The chain couples TRBV20-1 to TRBJ1-2; D not resolved. CDR3 size: 17 residues. The V gene lost 2 bases and the J gene lost 4 bases, with 23 bases spanning the gap. The germline V gene has CDR1 DFQATT and CDR2 SNEGSKA (reference sequence). The CDR3 region is CSARQGRGNKGLYGYTF. The CDR3, as DNA: TGCAGTGCTAGACAAGGACGGGGAAACAAGGGCCTCTATGGCTACACCTTC.

V is TRBV20-1 and J is TRBJ2-3; D may match TRBD1 or TRBD2 (7 bases each). Between the trimmed V and J ends, which lost 3 bases and 2 bases, there was a span of 15 bases. There are 15 residues in the CDR3. Germline CDR1 DFQATT, CDR2 SNEGSKA (reference sequence). The CDR3 protein is CSARAGGGNTDTQYF. Written as DNA, the CDR3 is TGCAGTGCTAGGGCAGGGGGGGGCAACACAGATACGCAGTATTTT.

A few counts support this clonotype. The chain couples TRBV20-1 to TRBJ1-1; perhaps TRBD1 as D (6 bases). Deletions cut 5 bases from V and 6 bases from J, with 13 bases between. In germline, CDR1 is DFQATT, CDR2 SNEGSKA (reference sequence). This CDR3 region has 12 residues. CDR3 sequence (DNA): TGCAGTGCTTCGGACAGAGGGTCTGAAGCTTTCTTT. Its translation: CSASDRGSEAFF.

In its sample, this clonotype was seen many times. The V gene is TRBV28, the J gene TRBJ1-3; the D gene is possibly TRBD1 (5 bases). V was shortened by 4 bases and J by 0 bases, with 16 bases between the two germline ends. Per germline, CDR1 MDHEN and CDR2 SYDVKM. CDR3 length: 17 amino acids. DNA of the CDR3: TGTGCCAGCAGTTCCCCCGGGACGCCTCACTCTGGAAACACCATATATTTT. Translation gives CASSSPGTPHSGNTIYF.